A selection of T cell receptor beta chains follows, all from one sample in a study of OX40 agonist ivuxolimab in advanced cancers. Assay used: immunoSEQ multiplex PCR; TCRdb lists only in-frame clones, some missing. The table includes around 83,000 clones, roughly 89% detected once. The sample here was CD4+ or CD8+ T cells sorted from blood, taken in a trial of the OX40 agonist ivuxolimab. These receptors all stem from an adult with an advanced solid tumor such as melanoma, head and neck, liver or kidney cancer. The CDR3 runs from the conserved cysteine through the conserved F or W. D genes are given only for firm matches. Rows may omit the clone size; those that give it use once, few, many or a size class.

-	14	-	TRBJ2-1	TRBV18	TGTGCCAGCTCACCTAGGCAGGGATCCGATGAGCAGTTCTTC	CASSPRQGSDEQFF
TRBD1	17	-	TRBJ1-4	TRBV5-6	TGTGCCAGCAGCTTAGGTCTTTATGGGACAGTGAATGAAAAACTGTTTTTT	CASSLGLYGTVNEKLFF
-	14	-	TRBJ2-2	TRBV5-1	TGCGCCAGCAGCTTGGACAGAGTCACCGGGGAGCTGCTTTTT	CASSLDRVTGELLF
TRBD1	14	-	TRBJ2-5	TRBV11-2	TGTGCCAGCAGCCTTAGGACAGGAAAAGAGACCCAGTACTTC	CASSLRTGKETQYF
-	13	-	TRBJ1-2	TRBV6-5	TGTGCCACATGCGACGCTCCTAACTATGGCTACACCTTC	CATCDAPNYGYTF
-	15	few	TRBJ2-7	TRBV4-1	TGCGCCAGCAGCCAAGAGCCCGGACAGCTTTCGGTGCAGTACTTC	CASSQEPGQLSVQYF
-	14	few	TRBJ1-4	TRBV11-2	TGTGCCAGCAGCTTCCAGGACGCTAATGAAAAACTGTTTTTT	CASSFQDANEKLFF
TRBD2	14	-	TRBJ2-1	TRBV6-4	TGTGCCAGCAGAGGAGTGAGCGGGAGCAATGAGCAGTTCTTC	CASRGVSGSNEQFF
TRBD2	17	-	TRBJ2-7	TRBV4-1	TGCGCCAGCAGCCCAAGTGGACGAGCGGGAGTCCCCCACGAGCAGTACTTC	CASSPSGRAGVPHEQYF
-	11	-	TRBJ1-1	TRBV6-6	TGTGCCACCGGATGGGACACTGAAGCTTTCTTT	CATGWDTEAFF
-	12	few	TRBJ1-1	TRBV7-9	TGTGCCAGCAGCCCTGCGAACACTGAAGCTTTCTTT	CASSPANTEAFF
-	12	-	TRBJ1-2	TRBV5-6	TGTGCCAGCAGCGGACAGAACTATGGCTACACCTTC	CASSGQNYGYTF
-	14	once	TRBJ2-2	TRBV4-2	TGTGCCAGCAGGACGGGAGAAAACACCGGGGAGCTGTTTTTT	CASRTGENTGELFF
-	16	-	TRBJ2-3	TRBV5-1	TGCGCCAGCAGCTTGGGCCTGGGTACGAGCACAGATACGCAGTATTTT	CASSLGLGTSTDTQYF
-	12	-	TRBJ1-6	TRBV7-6	TGTGCCAGCAGCCAAGAGAATTCACCCCTCCACTTT	CASSQENSPLHF
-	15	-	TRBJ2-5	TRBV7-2	TGTGCCAGCAGCACGTATGGACGGCTACAAGAGACCCAGTACTTC	CASSTYGRLQETQYF
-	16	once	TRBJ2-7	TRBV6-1	TGTGCCAGCAGTGAACGGGGTGATAGCGCATCCTACGAGCAGTACTTC	CASSERGDSASYEQYF
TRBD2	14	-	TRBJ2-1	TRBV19	TGTGCCAGTACCTCACACCGGGGGGGTAATGAGCAGTTCTTC	CASTSHRGGNEQFF
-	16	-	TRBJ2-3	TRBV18	TGTGCCAGCTCCACAAAGACACGGGGTAGGACAGATACGCAGTATTTT	CASSTKTRGRTDTQYF
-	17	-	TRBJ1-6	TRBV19	TGTGCCAGCGCCTCTGAGGGAAGGAGCTCCTATAATTCACCCCTCCACTTT	CASASEGRSSYNSPLHF
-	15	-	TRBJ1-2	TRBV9	TGTGCCAGCAGCGTAGCCGGACAGACGAACTATGGCTACACCTTC	CASSVAGQTNYGYTF
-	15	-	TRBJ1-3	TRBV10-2	TGCGCCAGCAGTGTAGGCAGGCAGTCTGGAAACACCATATATTTT	CASSVGRQSGNTIYF
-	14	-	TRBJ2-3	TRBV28	TGTGCCAGCAGTTTGGGACCGACGCCAGATACGCAGTATTTT	CASSLGPTPDTQYF
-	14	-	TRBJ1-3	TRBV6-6	TGTGCCAGCAGTTTCGACAACTCTGGAAACACCATATATTTT	CASSFDNSGNTIYF
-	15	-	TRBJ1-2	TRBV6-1	TGTGCCAGCAGCCCGGGACAATTCTTAAACTATGGCTACACCTTC	CASSPGQFLNYGYTF
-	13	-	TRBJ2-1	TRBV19	TGTGCCAGTCGCCGGGAGCAGTACAATGAGCAGTTCTTC	CASRREQYNEQFF
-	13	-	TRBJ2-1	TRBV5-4	TGTGCCAGCAGTCCCGAGGGGTGGGGTGAGCAGTTCTTC	CASSPEGWGEQFF
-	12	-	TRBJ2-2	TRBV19	TGTGCCAGTAGTCCGAACACCGGGGAGCTGTTTTTT	CASSPNTGELFF
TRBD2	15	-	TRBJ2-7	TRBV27	TGTGCCAGCAGTTTAGCCGGGACTAGCGGATACGAGCAGTACTTC	CASSLAGTSGYEQYF
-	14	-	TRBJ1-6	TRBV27	TGTGCCAGCAGATCCGACTCGTATAATTCACCCCTCCACTTT	CASRSDSYNSPLHF
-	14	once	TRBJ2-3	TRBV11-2	TGTGCCAGCGCCTTGAGCCTTGGGGGGGATACGCAGTATTTT	CASALSLGGDTQYF
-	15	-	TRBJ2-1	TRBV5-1	TGCGCCAGCAGCTTGGCGGCCCGCCAAGGGGATGAGCAGTTCTTC	CASSLAARQGDEQFF
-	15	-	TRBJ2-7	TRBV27	TGTGCCAGCAGTTTCGTGGGCGGAGGGGGCTACGAGCAGTACTTC	CASSFVGGGGYEQYF
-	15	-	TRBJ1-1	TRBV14	TGTGCCAGCAGCCAAGTTGCAGGGCTTGGGACTGAAGCTTTCTTT	CASSQVAGLGTEAFF
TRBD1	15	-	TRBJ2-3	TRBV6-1	TGTGCCAGCAGTGCGGACAGGACAAGCACAGATACGCAGTATTTT	CASSADRTSTDTQYF
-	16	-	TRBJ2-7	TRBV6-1	TGTGCCAGCAGTGAAAAGGGACGGACAGACACCTACGAGCAGTACTTC	CASSEKGRTDTYEQYF
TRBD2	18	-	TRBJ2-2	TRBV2	TGTGCCAGCACCTCGGGGCCTAGCGGGAGGGCCGGCACCGGGGAGCTGTTTTTT	CASTSGPSGRAGTGELFF
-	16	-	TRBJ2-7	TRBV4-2	TGTGCCAGCAGCCAAGAAGGAACGGGAGATATCTACGAGCAGTACTTC	CASSQEGTGDIYEQYF
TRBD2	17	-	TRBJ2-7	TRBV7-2	TGTGCCAGCAGCTCCCCCGAGATTAGCGGGAGGCTTGGGGAGCAGTACTTC	CASSSPEISGRLGEQYF
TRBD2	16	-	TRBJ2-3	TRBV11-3	TGTGCCAGCAGCTTAGGGATGGGACTAGCGGACGCTAGGCAGTATTTT	CASSLGMGLADARQYF
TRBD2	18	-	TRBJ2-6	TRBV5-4	TGTGCCAGCAGCTACGGGACTAGCGGATACTCTGGGGCCAACGTCCTGACTTTC	CASSYGTSGYSGANVLTF
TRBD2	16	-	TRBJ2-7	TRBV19	TGTGCCAGTAGTATAGGCCGGGACTACCCTCCCTACGAGCAGTACTTC	CASSIGRDYPPYEQYF
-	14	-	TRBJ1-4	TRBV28	TGTGCCAGCAGTCCCCTTGGTGGTAATGAAAAACTGTTTTTT	CASSPLGGNEKLFF
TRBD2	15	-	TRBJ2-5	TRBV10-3	TGTGCCACCTCTAAAGAGCGGGAGCGCCAAGAGACCCAGTACTTC	CATSKERERQETQYF
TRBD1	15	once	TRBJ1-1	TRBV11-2	TGTGCCAGCAGCTTAGATGAGGGGACAGCCACTGAAGCTTTCTTT	CASSLDEGTATEAFF
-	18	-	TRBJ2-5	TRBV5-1	TGCGCCAGCAGCCCAATTTCCCGGGGCCAACTCCCACAAGAGACCCAGTACTTC	CASSPISRGQLPQETQYF
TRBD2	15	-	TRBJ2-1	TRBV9	TGTGCCAGCAGCGCGGAGGGACTACAAGTCGATGAGCAGTTCTTC	CASSAEGLQVDEQFF
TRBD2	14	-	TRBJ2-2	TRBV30	TGTGCCGGGACGGGACTACTTGAAACCGGGGAGCTGTTTTTT	CAGTGLLETGELFF
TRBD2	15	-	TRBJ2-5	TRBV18	TGTGCCAGCTCTCCGCTGGGTAGCGGGATCGAGACCCAGTACTTC	CASSPLGSGIETQYF
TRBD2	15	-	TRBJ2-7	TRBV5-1	TGCGCCAGCCGACTAGCGGGAGTAGGTTCCTACGAGCAGTACTTC	CASRLAGVGSYEQYF
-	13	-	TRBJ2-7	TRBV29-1	TGCAGCGTTGTCGGCGGGATGCGATACGAGCAGTACTTC	CSVVGGMRYEQYF
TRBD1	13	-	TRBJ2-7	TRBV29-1	TGCAGCGTTTCAACGACAGGGGGAGGCGAGCAGTACTTC	CSVSTTGGGEQYF
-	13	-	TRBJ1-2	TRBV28	TGTGCCAGCAGTTTGGGTCAGGGTAATGGCTACACCTTC	CASSLGQGNGYTF